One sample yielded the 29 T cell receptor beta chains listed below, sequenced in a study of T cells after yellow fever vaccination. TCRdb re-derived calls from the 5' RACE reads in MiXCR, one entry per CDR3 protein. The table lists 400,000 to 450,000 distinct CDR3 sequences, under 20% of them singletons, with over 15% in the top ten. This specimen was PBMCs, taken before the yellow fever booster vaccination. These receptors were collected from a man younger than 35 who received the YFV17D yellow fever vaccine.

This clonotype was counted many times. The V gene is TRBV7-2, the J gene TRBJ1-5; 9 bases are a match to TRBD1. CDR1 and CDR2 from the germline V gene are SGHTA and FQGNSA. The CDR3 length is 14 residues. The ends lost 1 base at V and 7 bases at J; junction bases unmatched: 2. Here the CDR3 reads CASSLGQGEQPQHF. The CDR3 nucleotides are TGTGCCAGCAGCTTAGGACAGGGGGAACAGCCCCAGCATTTT.

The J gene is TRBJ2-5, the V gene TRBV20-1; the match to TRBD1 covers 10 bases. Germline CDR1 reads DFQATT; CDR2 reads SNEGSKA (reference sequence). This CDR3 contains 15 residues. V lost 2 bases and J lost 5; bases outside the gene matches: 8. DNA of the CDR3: TGCAGTGCTAGATCGGGGACAGGGGCCAGTGAGACCCAGTACTTC. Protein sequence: CSARSGTGASETQYF.

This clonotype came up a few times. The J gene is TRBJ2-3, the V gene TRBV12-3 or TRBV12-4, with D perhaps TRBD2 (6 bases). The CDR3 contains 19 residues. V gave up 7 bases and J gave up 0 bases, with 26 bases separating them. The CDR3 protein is CASKVILRGLRPSTDTQYF. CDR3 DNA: TGTGCCAGCAAGGTGATTCTGCGGGGACTTCGACCTAGCACAGATACGCAGTATTTT.

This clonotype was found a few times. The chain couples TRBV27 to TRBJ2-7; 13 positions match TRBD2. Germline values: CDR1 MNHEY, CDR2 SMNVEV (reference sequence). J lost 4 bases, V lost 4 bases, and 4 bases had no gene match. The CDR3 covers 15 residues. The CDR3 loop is CASSSGLAGTYEQYF. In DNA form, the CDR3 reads TGTGCCAGCAGTTCGGGACTAGCGGGGACGTACGAGCAGTACTTC.

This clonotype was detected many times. The CDR3 bases are TGTGCCACCAGTGACGGGATTCAGCAGTACTTC. It is translated as CATSDGIQQYF. This chain links TRBV24-1 with TRBJ2-7; a possible D gene is TRBD2 (5 bases). V lost 4 bases to trimming and J lost 8 bases, with 8 bases between them. The CDR3 has 11 amino acids. Per the germline V gene, CDR1 is KGHDR and CDR2 is SFDVKD.

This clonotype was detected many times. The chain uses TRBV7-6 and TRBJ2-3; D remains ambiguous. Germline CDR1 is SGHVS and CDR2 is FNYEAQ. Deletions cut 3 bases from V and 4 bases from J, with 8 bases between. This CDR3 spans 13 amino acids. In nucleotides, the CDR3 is TGTGCCAGCAGCTTGACGGTGGCAGATACGCAGTATTTT. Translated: CASSLTVADTQYF.

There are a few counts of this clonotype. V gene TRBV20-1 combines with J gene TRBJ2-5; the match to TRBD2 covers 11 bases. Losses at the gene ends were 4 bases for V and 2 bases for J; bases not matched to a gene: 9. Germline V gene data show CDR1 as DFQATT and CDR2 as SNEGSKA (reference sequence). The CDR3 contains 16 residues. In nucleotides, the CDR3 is TGCAGTGCTACACCGTCTAGCGGGGGGCCTCAAGAGACCCAGTACTTC. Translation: CSATPSSGGPQETQYF.

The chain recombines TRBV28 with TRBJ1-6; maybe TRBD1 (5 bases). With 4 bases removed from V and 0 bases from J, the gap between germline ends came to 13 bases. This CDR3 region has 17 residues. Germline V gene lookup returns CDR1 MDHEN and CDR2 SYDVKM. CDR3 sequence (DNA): TGTGCCAGCAGTTCCACGGACATGAGCTCCTATAATTCACCCCTCCACTTT. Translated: CASSSTDMSSYNSPLHF.

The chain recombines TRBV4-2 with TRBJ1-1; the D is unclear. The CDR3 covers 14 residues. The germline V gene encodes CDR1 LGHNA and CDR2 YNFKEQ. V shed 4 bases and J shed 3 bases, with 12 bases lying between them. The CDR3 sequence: CASSPRRGDTEAFF. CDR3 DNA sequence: TGTGCCAGCAGCCCCCGTCGGGGAGACACTGAAGCTTTCTTT.

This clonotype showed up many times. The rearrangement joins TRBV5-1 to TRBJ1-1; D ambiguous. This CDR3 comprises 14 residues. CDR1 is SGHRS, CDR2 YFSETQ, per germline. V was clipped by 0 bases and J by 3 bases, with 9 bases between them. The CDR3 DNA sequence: TGCGCCAGCAGCTTGGTCGGGCTTCACACTGAAGCTTTCTTT. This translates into CASSLVGLHTEAFF.

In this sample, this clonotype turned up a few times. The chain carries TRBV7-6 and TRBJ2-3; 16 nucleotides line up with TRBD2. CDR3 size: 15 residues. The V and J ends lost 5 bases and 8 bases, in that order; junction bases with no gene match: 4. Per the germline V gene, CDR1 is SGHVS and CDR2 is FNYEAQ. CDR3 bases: TGTGCCAGCAGCCCGGGACTAGCGGGGGGGACTACGCAGTATTTT. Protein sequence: CASSPGLAGGTTQYF.

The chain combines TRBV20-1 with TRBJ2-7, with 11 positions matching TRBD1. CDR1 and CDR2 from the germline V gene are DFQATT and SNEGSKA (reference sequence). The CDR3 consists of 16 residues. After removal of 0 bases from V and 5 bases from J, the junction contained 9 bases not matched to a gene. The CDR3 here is CSARDQRTGGVNEQYF. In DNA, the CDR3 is TGCAGTGCTAGAGATCAAAGGACAGGGGGCGTCAACGAGCAGTACTTC.

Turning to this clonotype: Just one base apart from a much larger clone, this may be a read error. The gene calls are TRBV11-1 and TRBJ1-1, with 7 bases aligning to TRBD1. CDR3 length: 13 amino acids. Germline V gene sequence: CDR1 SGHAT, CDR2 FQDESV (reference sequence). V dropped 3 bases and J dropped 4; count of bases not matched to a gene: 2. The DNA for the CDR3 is TGTGCCAGCAGCTTCTCAGGGGGCACTGAAGCTTTCTTT. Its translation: CASSFSGGTEAFF.

The CDR3 bases are TGTGCCAGCAGGATCCGGGACAGGGTCGGGGCCAACGTCCTGACTTTC. It specifies CASRIRDRVGANVLTF. The V gene is TRBV7-9, the J gene TRBJ2-6, with 9 bases matching TRBD1. This CDR3 spans 16 amino acids. Germline loops: CDR1 SEHNR, CDR2 FQNEAQ (reference sequence). Trimming removed 6 bases from V and 4 bases from J; junction bases left unmatched: 7.

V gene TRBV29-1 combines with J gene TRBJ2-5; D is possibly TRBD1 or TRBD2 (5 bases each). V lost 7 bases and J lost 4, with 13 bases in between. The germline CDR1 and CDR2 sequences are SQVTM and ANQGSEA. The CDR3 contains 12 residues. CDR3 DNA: TGCAGCGGACAGAGGGCCGGAGAGACCCAGTACTTC. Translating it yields CSGQRAGETQYF.

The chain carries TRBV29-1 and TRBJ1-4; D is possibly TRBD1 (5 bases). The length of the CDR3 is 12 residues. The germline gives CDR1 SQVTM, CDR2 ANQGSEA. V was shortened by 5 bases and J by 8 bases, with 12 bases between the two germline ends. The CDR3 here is CSVIPGQEKLFF. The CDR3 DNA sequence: TGCAGCGTTATCCCAGGGCAGGAAAAACTGTTTTTT.

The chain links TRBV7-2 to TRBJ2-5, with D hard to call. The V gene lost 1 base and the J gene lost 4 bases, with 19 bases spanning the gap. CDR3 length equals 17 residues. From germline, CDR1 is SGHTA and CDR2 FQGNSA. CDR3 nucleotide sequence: TGTGCCAGCAGCTTAGTAACTAAAAGATTTTCGGGAGAGACCCAGTACTTC. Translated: CASSLVTKRFSGETQYF.

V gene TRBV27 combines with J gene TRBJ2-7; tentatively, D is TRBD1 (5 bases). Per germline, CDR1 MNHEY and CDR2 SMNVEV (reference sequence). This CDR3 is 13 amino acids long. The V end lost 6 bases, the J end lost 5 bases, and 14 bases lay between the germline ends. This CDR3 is CASRAIRGHEQYF. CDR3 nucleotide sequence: TGTGCCAGCAGAGCCATTAGGGGCCACGAGCAGTACTTC.

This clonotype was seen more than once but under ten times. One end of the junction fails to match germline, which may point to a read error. CDR3 loop: CASIQERGDETQYF. CDR3 nucleotides: TGCGCCAGCATCCAAGAACGGGGGGATGAGACCCAGTACTTC. The gene calls are TRBV4-1 and TRBJ2-5; 7 bases line up with TRBD2. The length of the CDR3 is 14 residues. Germline-derived CDR1 and CDR2 are MGHRA and YSYEKL.

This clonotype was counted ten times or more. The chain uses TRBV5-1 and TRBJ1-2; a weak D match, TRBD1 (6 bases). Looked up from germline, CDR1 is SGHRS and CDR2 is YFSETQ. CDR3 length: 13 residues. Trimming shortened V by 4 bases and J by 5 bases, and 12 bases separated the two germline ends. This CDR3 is CASSLQGRYGYTF. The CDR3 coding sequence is TGCGCCAGCAGCCTGCAGGGGCGTTATGGCTACACCTTC.

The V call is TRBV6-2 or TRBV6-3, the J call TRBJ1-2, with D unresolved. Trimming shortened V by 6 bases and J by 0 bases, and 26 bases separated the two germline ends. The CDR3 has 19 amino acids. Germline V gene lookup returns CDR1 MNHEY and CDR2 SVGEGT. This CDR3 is CASSFSTEVPRRPNYGYTF. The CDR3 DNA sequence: TGTGCCAGCAGCTTCAGTACTGAGGTCCCCAGACGGCCTAACTATGGCTACACCTTC.

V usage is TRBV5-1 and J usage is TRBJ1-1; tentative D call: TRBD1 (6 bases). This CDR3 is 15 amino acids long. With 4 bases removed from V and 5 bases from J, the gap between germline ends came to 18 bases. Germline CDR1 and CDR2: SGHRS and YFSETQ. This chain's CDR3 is CASSPAQGIGTEAFF. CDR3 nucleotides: TGCGCCAGCAGCCCCGCACAGGGAATTGGGACTGAAGCTTTCTTT.

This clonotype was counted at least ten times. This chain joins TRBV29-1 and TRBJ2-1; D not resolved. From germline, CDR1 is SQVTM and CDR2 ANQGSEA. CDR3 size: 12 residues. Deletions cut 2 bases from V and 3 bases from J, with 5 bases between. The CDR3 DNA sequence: TGCAGCGTTGAAATAGGCTACAATGAGCAGTTCTTC. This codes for CSVEIGYNEQFF.

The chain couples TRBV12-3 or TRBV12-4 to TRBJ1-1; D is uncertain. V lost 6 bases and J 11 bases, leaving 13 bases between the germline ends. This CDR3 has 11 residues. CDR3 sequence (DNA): TGTGCCAGCAGCCCCCGCCGGGGTGCTTTCTTT. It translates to CASSPRRGAFF.

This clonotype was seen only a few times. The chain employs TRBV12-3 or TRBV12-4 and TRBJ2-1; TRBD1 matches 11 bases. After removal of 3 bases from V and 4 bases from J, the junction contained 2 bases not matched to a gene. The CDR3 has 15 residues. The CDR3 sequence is CASSLDRGRYNEQFF. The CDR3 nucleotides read TGTGCCAGCAGTTTGGACAGGGGGCGATACAATGAGCAGTTCTTC.

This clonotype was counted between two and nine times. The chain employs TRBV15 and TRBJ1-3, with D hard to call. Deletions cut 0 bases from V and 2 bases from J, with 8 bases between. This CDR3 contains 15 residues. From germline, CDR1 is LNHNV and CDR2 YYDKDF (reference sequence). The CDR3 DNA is TGTGCCACCAGCAGAGAGGGGTCGACTGGAAACACCATATATTTT. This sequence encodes CATSREGSTGNTIYF. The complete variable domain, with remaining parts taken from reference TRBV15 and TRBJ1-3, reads DAMVIQNPRYQVTQFGKPVTLSCSQTLNHNVMYWYQQKSSQAPKLLFHYYDKDFNNEADTPDNFQSRRPNTSFCFLDIRSPGLGDTAMYLCATSREGSTGNTIYFGEGSWLTVV.

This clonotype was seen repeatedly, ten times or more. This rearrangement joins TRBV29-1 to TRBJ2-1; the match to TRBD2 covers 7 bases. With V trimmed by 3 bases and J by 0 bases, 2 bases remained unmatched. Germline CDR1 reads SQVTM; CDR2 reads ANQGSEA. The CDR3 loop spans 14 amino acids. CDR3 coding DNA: TGCAGCGTTGACGGGGGGAGCTCCTACAATGAGCAGTTCTTC. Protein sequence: CSVDGGSSYNEQFF.

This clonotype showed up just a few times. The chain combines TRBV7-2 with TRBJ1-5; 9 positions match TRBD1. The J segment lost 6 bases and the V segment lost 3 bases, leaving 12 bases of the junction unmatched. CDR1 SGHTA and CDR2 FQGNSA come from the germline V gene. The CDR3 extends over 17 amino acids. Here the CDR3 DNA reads TGTGCCAGCAGCTTGGGGGGGACAGGGTCCGTCGGTCAGCCCCAGCATTTT. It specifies CASSLGGTGSVGQPQHF.

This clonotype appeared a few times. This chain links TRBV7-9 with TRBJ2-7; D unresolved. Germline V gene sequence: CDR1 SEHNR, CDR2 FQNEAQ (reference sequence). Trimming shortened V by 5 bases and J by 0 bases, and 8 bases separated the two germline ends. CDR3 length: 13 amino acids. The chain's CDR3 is CASSSRSSYEQYV. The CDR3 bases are TGTGCCAGCAGCAGCAGGAGCTCCTACGAGCAGTACGTC.